There are many counts of the clone carrying this T cell receptor beta chain. Its specificity is unknown. The source of the sample is a study of beta chain features in type 1 diabetes. Overall study: Age and gender were similar between patients and healthy donors, as were cell yields. Study results and limitations: Any role of HLA type in TCRB rearrangement remained unresolved here. A PCR bias possibly favoring shorter templates would apply equally to patients and controls.

The CDR3 sequence is 13 residues long. Trimming removed 5 bases at V and 5 bases at J, with 14 bases between. CDR1 is SGHRS and CDR2 is YFSETQ in the germline V gene. What was sequenced were expressed TCRB transcripts, since all of the isolated RNA had been reverse transcribed. Naive, central memory and regulatory T cell samples averaged roughly 3.6 million reads. Some clones are missing from TCRdb's copy, which holds only in-frame ones; the method was immunoSEQ multiplex PCR. This table holds around 150,000 clones, 6.5% to 8.5% found once. The sequence derives from a woman aged 25 to 39 in good health. The chain links TRBV5-1 to TRBJ2-7; D is possibly TRBD2 (7 bases). Specimen: central memory CD4+ T cells from blood. CDR3 DNA: TGCGCCAGCAGTACGGGGGGCGGCCACGAGCAGTACTTC. Protein: CASSTGGGHEQYF.